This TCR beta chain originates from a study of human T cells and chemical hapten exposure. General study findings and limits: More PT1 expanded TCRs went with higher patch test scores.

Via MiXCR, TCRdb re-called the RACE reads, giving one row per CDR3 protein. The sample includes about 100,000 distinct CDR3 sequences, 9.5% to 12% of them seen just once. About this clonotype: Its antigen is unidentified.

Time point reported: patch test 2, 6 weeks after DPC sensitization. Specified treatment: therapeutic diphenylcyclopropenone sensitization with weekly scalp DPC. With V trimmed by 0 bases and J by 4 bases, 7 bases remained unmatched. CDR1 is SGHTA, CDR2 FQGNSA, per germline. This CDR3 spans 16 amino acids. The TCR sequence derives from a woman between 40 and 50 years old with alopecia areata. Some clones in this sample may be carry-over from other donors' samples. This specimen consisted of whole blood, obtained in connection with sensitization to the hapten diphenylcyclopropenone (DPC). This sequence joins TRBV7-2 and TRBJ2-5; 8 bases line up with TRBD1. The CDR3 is CASSLAGSGGLETQYF. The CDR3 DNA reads TGTGCCAGCAGCTTAGCAGGGTCAGGGGGCCTAGAGACCCAGTACTTC.